Below, one T cell receptor (beta chain) is given with its context. This entry comes from a study of cytomegalovirus exposure and HLA in healthy donors. With 60 Vbeta and 13 Jbeta primers, the PCR was carried out. TCRdb keeps only in-frame clones here, not all; method: immunoSEQ multiplex PCR. The sample lists about 170,000 clones, roughly four fifths seen once, with around 4.7% in the top ten. The CDR3 has 16 amino acids. Germline CDR1 is LNHNV and CDR2 is YYDKDF (reference sequence). J gave up 2 bases and V 0 bases, and 3 bases lay outside the gene matches. The TCR comes from a woman younger than 30 in good health and CMV-seropositive. This chain joins TRBV15 and TRBJ1-4; 7 nucleotides match TRBD1. The sample was PBMCs. DNA for the CDR3: TGTGCCACCAGCAGAGAGACAGGGATGACTAATGAAAAACTGTTTTTT. The encoded protein is CATSRETGMTNEKLFF.